This T cell receptor beta chain was obtained from a study of control samples from healthy donors and cancer patients. The method was immunoSEQ multiplex PCR; TCRdb's version includes in-frame clones alone and lacks a portion of them. The data show 150,000 or so clones, 80% to 95% seen once. Deletions cut 3 bases from V and 3 bases from J, with 16 bases between. The germline CDR1 and CDR2 sequences are SNHLY and FYNNEI. The CDR3 loop spans 16 amino acids. The V and J genes are TRBV2 and TRBJ2-3; D is perhaps TRBD2 (7 bases). The sequenced sample was blood. This TCR was sampled from a man aged 18 to 30 in good health. The CDR3 loop reads CASSETRGPGTDTQYF. As DNA, the CDR3 is TGTGCCAGCAGTGAGACGCGGGGGCCGGGGACAGATACGCAGTATTTT.